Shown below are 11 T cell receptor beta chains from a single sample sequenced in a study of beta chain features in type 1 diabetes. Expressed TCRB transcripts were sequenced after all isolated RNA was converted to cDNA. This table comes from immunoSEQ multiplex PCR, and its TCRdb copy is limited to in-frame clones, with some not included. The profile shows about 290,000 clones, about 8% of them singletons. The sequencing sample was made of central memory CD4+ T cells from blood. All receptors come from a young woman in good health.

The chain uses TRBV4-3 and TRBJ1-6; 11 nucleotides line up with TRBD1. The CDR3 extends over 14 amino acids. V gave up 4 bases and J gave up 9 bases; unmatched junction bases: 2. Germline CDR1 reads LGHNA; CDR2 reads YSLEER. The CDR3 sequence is CASSLGQGASPLHF. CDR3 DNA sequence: TGCGCCAGCAGCCTAGGACAGGGGGCTTCACCCCTCCACTTT.

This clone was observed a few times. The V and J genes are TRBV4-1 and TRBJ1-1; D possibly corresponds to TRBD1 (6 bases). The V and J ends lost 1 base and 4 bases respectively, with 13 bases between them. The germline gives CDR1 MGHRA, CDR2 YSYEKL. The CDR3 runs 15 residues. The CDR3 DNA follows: TGCGCCAGCAGCCAAGCTTGGGGGCAGGCCACTGAAGCTTTCTTT. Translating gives CASSQAWGQATEAFF.

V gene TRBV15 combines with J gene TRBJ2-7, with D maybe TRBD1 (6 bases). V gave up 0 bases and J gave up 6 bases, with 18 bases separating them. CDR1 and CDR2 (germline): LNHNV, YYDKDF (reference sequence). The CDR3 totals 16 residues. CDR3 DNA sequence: TGTGCCACCAGCAGAGATCCACAGGGTCGGGGAAGCGAGCAGTACTTC. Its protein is CATSRDPQGRGSEQYF.

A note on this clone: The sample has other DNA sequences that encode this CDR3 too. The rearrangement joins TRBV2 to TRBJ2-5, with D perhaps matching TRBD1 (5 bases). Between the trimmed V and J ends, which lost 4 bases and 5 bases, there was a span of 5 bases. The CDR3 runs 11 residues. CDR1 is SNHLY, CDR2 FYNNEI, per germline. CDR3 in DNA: TGTGCCAGCAGTGGGGGCGAGACCCAGTACTTC. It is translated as CASSGGETQYF.

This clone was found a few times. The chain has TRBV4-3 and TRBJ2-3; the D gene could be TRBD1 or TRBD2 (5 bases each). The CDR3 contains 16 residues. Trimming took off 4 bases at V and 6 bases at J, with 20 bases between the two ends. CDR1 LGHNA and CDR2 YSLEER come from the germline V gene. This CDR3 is CASSPAPLTEGDTQYF. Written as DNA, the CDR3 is TGCGCCAGCAGCCCCGCCCCACTAACAGAGGGGGATACGCAGTATTTT.

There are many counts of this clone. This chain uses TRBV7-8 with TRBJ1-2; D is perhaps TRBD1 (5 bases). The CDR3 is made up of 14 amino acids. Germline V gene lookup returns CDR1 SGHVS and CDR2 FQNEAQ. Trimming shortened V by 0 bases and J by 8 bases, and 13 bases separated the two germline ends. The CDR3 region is CASSLAVQGGGYTF. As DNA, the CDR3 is TGTGCCAGCAGCTTAGCGGTTCAGGGCGGCGGCTACACCTTC.

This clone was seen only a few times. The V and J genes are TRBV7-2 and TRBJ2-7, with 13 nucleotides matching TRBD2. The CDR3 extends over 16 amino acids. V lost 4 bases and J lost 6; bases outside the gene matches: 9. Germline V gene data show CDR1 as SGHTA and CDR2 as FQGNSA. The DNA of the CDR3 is TGTGCCAGCAGCTCCGGACTAGCGGGAGTGGCTCGCGAGCAGTACTTC. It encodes CASSSGLAGVAREQYF.

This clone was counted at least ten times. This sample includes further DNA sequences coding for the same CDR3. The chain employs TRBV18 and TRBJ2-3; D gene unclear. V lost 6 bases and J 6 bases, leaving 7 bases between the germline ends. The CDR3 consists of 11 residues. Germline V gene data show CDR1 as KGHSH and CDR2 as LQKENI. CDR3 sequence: CASSPVDTQYF. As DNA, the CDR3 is TGTGCCAGCTCTCCCGTGGATACGCAGTATTTT.

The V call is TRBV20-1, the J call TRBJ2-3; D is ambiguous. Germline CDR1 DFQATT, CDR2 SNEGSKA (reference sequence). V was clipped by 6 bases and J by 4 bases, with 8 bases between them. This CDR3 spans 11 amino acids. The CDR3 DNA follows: TGCAGTGCGACCCTTTCAGATACGCAGTATTTT. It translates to CSATLSDTQYF.

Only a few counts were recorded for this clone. The CDR3 spells CAIMGVDRGRGYTF. CDR3 DNA sequence: TGTGCCATCATGGGCGTCGACAGGGGGCGAGGCTACACCTTC. The chain couples TRBV10-3 to TRBJ1-2, with TRBD1 identical over 10 bases. Losses at the gene ends were 7 bases for V and 8 bases for J; bases not matched to a gene: 10. CDR1 ENHRY and CDR2 SYGVKD come from the germline V gene. The CDR3 spans 14 residues.

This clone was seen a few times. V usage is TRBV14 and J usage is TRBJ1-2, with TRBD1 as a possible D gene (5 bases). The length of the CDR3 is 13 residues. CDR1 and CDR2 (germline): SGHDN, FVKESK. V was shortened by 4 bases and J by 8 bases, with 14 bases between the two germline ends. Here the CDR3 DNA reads TGTGCCAGCAGCCCCTCGGGGACTGGGGGCTACACCTTC. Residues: CASSPSGTGGYTF.